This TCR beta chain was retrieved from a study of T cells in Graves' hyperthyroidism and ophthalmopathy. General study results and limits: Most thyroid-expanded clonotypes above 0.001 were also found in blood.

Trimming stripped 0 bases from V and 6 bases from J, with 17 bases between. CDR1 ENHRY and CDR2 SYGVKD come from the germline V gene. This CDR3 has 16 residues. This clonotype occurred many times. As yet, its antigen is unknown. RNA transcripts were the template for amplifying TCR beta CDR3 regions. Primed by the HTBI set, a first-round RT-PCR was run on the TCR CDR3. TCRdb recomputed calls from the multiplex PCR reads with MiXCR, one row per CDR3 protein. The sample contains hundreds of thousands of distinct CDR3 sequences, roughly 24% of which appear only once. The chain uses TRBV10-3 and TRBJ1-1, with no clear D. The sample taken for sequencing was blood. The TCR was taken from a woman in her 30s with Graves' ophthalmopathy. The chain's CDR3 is CAISESSSFGIAEAFF. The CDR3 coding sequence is TGTGCCATCAGTGAGTCGAGCAGTTTTGGAATCGCTGAAGCTTTCTTT.